These 20 T cell receptor beta chains originate from one sample sequenced in a study of blood T cell repertoires in COVID-19. The table came from immunoSEQ multiplex PCR; TCRdb's copy has only in-frame clones and leaves some out. The sample lists hundreds of thousands of clones, 88% occurring once. Sequencing was performed on PBMCs or T cells enriched from blood (not recorded which). These TCRs come from a woman aged 50 to 60 who had recovered from COVID-19.

The genes are TRBV5-5 and TRBJ2-1; the match to TRBD2 covers 8 bases. This CDR3 spans 15 amino acids. Trimming at V came to 4 bases and at J to 4 bases, leaving 7 bases not matched to a gene. CDR1 and CDR2 from the germline V gene are SGHKS and YYEKEE (reference sequence). The CDR3 bases are TGTGCCAGCAGCGCGAAGGGACTAGTGTACAATGAGCAGTTCTTC. Translating it yields CASSAKGLVYNEQFF. Filled out from reference TRBV5-5 and TRBJ2-1, the complete variable domain reads DAGVTQSPTHLIKTRGQQVTLRCSPISGHKSVSWYQQVLGQGPQFIFQYYEKEERGRGNFPDRFSARQFPNYSSELNVNALLLGDSALYLCASSAKGLVYNEQFFGPGTRLTVL.

V and J are TRBV7-9 and TRBJ1-1; 7 nucleotides line up with TRBD1. The CDR3 spans 15 residues. With V trimmed by 5 bases and J by 0 bases, 6 bases remained unmatched. Germline V gene data show CDR1 as SEHNR and CDR2 as FQNEAQ (reference sequence). In nucleotides, the CDR3 is TGTGCCAGCAGCGTTCCGGGACAGATGAACACTGAAGCTTTCTTT. Translation gives CASSVPGQMNTEAFF.

This clone came up once. V is TRBV4-2 and J is TRBJ1-6, with D possibly TRBD1 on 5 matching bases. CDR3 length equals 13 residues. From germline, CDR1 is LGHNA and CDR2 YNFKEQ. The V end was cut by 8 bases, the J end by 7 bases, with 12 bases between. The CDR3 DNA reads as TGTGCCAGCCGGCAAGGGGAGAATTCACCCCTCCACTTT. Residues: CASRQGENSPLHF.

The genes are TRBV14 and TRBJ1-5; TRBD1 matches 8 bases. CDR3 size: 15 residues. The trim removed 1 base at V and 1 base at J, leaving 0 bases unmatched. Looked up from germline, CDR1 is SGHDN and CDR2 is FVKESK. CDR3 sequence: CASSQGQGSNQPQHF. Written as DNA, the CDR3 is TGTGCCAGCAGCCAAGGACAGGGGAGCAATCAGCCCCAGCATTTT.

J is TRBJ2-3 and V is TRBV28; TRBD2 aligns across 8 bases. CDR3 length: 17 amino acids. V was clipped by 5 bases and J by 0 bases; unmatched bases: 10. Germline-derived CDR1 and CDR2 are MDHEN and SYDVKM. CDR3 in DNA: TGTGCCAGCAGTGTGACTAGCGAGTCCTGGAGCACAGATACGCAGTATTTT. Its protein product is CASSVTSESWSTDTQYF.

V and J are TRBV12-3 or TRBV12-4 and TRBJ1-2, with TRBD1 as a possible D gene (5 bases). V was cut by 2 bases and J by 7 bases, with 11 bases left in between. The CDR3 consists of 13 residues. The CDR3 sequence: CASSLIGAGGYTF. Here the CDR3 DNA reads TGTGCCAGCAGTTTAATAGGGGCTGGTGGCTACACCTTC.

This chain joins TRBV7-2 and TRBJ2-3; TRBD2 is a possible D gene (6 bases). The CDR3 has 16 amino acids. Trimming stripped 4 bases from V and 0 bases from J, with 14 bases between. Germline lookup yields CDR1 SGHTA and CDR2 FQGNSA. CDR3 DNA: TGTGCCAGCAGCTCACGGGGGAGTGTCAGCACAGATACGCAGTATTTT. This codes for CASSSRGSVSTDTQYF.

V gene TRBV19 combines with J gene TRBJ2-1, with 11 bases identical to TRBD2. The CDR3 is made up of 15 amino acids. The germline V gene has CDR1 LNHDA and CDR2 SQIVND (reference sequence). After removal of 3 bases from V and 7 bases from J, the junction contained 5 bases not matched to a gene. CDR3 residues: CASSITTSGRNEQFF. CDR3 nucleotides: TGTGCCAGTAGTATCACAACTAGCGGGAGAAATGAGCAGTTCTTC. The full variable domain, its missing parts supplied by reference TRBV19 and TRBJ2-1, is DGGITQSPKYLFRKEGQNVTLSCEQNLNHDAMYWYRQDPGQGLRLIYYSQIVNDFQKGDIAEGYSVSREKKESFPLTVTSAQKNPTAFYLCASSITTSGRNEQFFGPGTRLTVL.

This chain links TRBV11-1 with TRBJ2-1, with D perhaps matching TRBD1 (5 bases). The germline V gene encodes CDR1 SGHAT and CDR2 FQDESV (reference sequence). CDR3 length equals 11 residues. The germline V and J ends were trimmed by 5 bases and 9 bases, with 8 bases remaining between them. The CDR3 region has the DNA TGTGCCAGCAGCACAGGCGGTGAGCAGTTCTTC. Translated: CASSTGGEQFF.

This clone was counted once. The chain is built from TRBV2 and TRBJ1-1; 9 bases are shared with TRBD1. Germline CDR1 reads SNHLY; CDR2 reads FYNNEI. The junction had 10 bases not matched to a gene; V was cut back by 7 bases and J by 4 bases. This CDR3 comprises 15 residues. The CDR3 here is CASTLVQGAGTEAFF. The CDR3 nucleotides read TGTGCCAGCACTCTAGTACAGGGGGCAGGCACTGAAGCTTTCTTT.

This rearrangement joins TRBV15 to TRBJ1-1; 7 positions match TRBD1. Germline V gene data show CDR1 as LNHNV and CDR2 as YYDKDF (reference sequence). With 8 bases clipped from V and 0 bases from J, the junction kept 6 bases outside the gene matches. This CDR3 contains 14 residues. CDR3 sequence: CATRTGRMNTEAFF. Here the CDR3 DNA reads TGTGCCACCCGGACAGGACGAATGAACACTGAAGCTTTCTTT.

This chain joins TRBV18 and TRBJ2-3, with 8 bases lining up with TRBD2. The V segment lost 3 bases and the J segment 1 base; nucleotides outside the gene matches: 3. This CDR3 has 15 residues. In germline, CDR1 is KGHSH, CDR2 LQKENI. DNA for the CDR3: TGTGCCAGCTCACCCGCGGGAGGAGGCACAGATACGCAGTATTTT. Translating it yields CASSPAGGGTDTQYF.

The rearrangement links TRBV6-2 or TRBV6-3 to TRBJ2-7; TRBD2 matches at 11 bases. This CDR3 spans 14 amino acids. Germline V gene lookup returns CDR1 MNHEY and CDR2 SVGEGT. Trimming cost V 6 bases and J 5 bases; bases outside gene matches: 6. In nucleotides, the CDR3 is TGTGCCAGCAGCCCCGGGACTAGCGGAGACGAGCAGTACTTC. It specifies CASSPGTSGDEQYF.

This chain joins TRBV19 and TRBJ1-5; 7 bases line up with TRBD1. Germline trimming cut 6 bases from V and 7 bases from J; bases unmatched to any gene: 9. Germline CDR1 is LNHDA and CDR2 is SQIVND (reference sequence). The CDR3 loop spans 14 amino acids. CDR3 DNA: TGTGCCAGTAGGGAGGACAGGCAGGCCCAGCCCCAGCATTTT. Translated: CASREDRQAQPQHF.

The rearrangement uses TRBV27 and TRBJ2-5; 9 bases align to TRBD2. Germline CDR1 and CDR2: MNHEY and SMNVEV (reference sequence). V was pared by 2 bases and J by 7 bases, with 8 bases of the junction left unmatched. The CDR3 runs to 15 residues. CDR3 coding DNA: TGTGCCAGCAGTTTAAGGTCGGGACTAGCACTGACCCAGTACTTC. This sequence encodes CASSLRSGLALTQYF.

The count of this clone is one. The chain is built from TRBV6-5 and TRBJ2-3; 7 bases fit TRBD1. The CDR3 loop spans 15 amino acids. Germline-derived CDR1 and CDR2 are MNHEY and SVGAGI. J lost 4 bases, V lost 5 bases, and 9 bases had no gene match. The CDR3 spells CASSIRTGRADTQYF. The CDR3 region has the DNA TGTGCCAGCAGTATTCGGACAGGTCGCGCAGATACGCAGTATTTT.

This chain joins TRBV19 and TRBJ1-1; the D gene is possibly TRBD1 (6 bases). The CDR3 has 15 amino acids. The V and J ends lost 7 bases and 0 bases respectively, with 15 bases between them. Per the germline V gene, CDR1 is LNHDA and CDR2 is SQIVND (reference sequence). In DNA form, the CDR3 reads TGTGCCAGTACAAAAGCCTGGGGGCTGAACACTGAAGCTTTCTTT. Encoded protein: CASTKAWGLNTEAFF.

This rearrangement joins TRBV28 to TRBJ2-1, with 8 bases that match TRBD2. The CDR3 spans 13 residues. The V segment lost 9 bases and the J segment 4 bases; nucleotides outside the gene matches: 5. Germline-derived CDR1 and CDR2 are MDHEN and SYDVKM. For the CDR3, the DNA is TGTGCCAGTACTAGCGGCTTTTACAATGAGCAGTTCTTC. Translation: CASTSGFYNEQFF.

The V and J genes are TRBV20-1 and TRBJ1-5; TRBD1 might be the D (5 bases). There are 15 residues in the CDR3. Per germline, CDR1 DFQATT and CDR2 SNEGSKA (reference sequence). The V gene lost 3 bases and the J gene lost 4 bases, with 16 bases spanning the gap. CDR3: CSASASGRGNQPQHF. The CDR3 DNA reads TGCAGTGCTAGTGCTTCAGGGCGGGGGAATCAGCCCCAGCATTTT.

This chain uses TRBV11-3 with TRBJ2-1; the D gene is possibly TRBD2 (6 bases). The CDR3 has 16 residues. Trimming removed 0 bases from V and 4 bases from J, with 13 bases in between. Germline V gene sequence: CDR1 SGHNT, CDR2 YENEEA. This chain's CDR3 is CASSLEGGLGYNEQFF. The DNA of the CDR3 is TGTGCCAGCAGCTTAGAAGGAGGGCTCGGATACAATGAGCAGTTCTTC.